Sequencing of this T cell receptor (beta chain) was carried out in a study of human T cells and chemical hapten exposure. For the study at large: Doses of diphenylcyclopropenone went to the patients' scalps weekly throughout the roughly 24-week study.

This clonotype was seen only a few times. V shed 6 bases and J shed 4 bases, with 16 bases lying between them. The CDR3 is 15 amino acids. In germline, CDR1 is SGHRS, CDR2 YFSETQ. TCRdb recomputed calls from the RACE reads with MiXCR, one row per CDR3 protein. Of 330,000 or so distinct CDR3 sequences listed, more than 5% were seen once; the top ten hold under 7%. Described time point: patch test 2, 6 weeks after DPC sensitization. Treatment reported: therapeutic diphenylcyclopropenone sensitization with weekly scalp DPC. The input for sequencing was whole blood, taken in connection with sensitization to the hapten diphenylcyclopropenone (DPC). The chain links TRBV5-1 to TRBJ1-4; possible D gene TRBD1, 6 bases. The sequence derives from a woman aged 18-30 years with alopecia areata. Some clones in this sample may be carry-over from other donors' samples. In DNA form, the CDR3 reads TGCGCCAGCACCAACGTGGGGGGGCATAATGAAAAACTGTTTTTT. Its protein is CASTNVGGHNEKLFF.